Below are 14 T cell receptor beta chains sequenced from a single sample in a study of monozygotic twins with inflammatory bowel disease. TCRdb reprocessed the 5' RACE reads, keeping one entry per CDR3 protein, no DNA. This table lists fewer than 350,000 distinct CDR3 sequences. The sample was blood. All receptors come from a human donor with ulcerative colitis or Crohn's disease, or a healthy co-twin of an affected twin (not recorded which).

The rearrangement links TRBV5-1 to TRBJ2-5; without DNA, the TCRdb call of TRBD1 cannot be checked. CDR1 and CDR2 (germline): SGHRS, YFSETQ. The CDR3 is 14 amino acids. The CDR3 loop reads CASSPGTAQETQYF.

The chain links TRBV19 to TRBJ2-1; checking the TCRdb D call of TRBD1 is not possible without DNA. CDR3 length: 17 residues. Per germline, CDR1 LNHDA and CDR2 SQIVND (reference sequence). CDR3 sequence reads: CASSMGAGTGAYNEQFF.

The chain couples TRBV29-1 to TRBJ2-5; TCRdb's assignment of TRBD2 cannot be checked, as there is no DNA. The CDR3 covers 15 residues. Germline V lookup: CDR1 SQVTM, CDR2 ANQGSEA. The chain's CDR3 is CSVGGLADNQETQYF.

The chain recombines TRBV7-9 with TRBJ2-7; TCRdb proposes TRBD1, but this gene call is untestable without DNA. CDR3 length equals 13 residues. Germline CDR1 SEHNR, CDR2 FQNEAQ (reference sequence). The CDR3 reads CASSLATGWEQYF.

This sequence joins TRBV5-1 and TRBJ2-7. Germline CDR1 and CDR2: SGHRS and YFSETQ. CDR3 length: 13 amino acids. CDR3 sequence: CASSLAVDYEQYF.

The chain uses TRBV6-2 or TRBV6-3 and TRBJ2-2; TCRdb picks TRBD1, but there is no DNA to check that call. The germline V gene has CDR1 MNHEY and CDR2 SVGEGT. This CDR3 comprises 15 residues. CDR3 loop: CASSPGSRVTGELFF.

This chain links TRBV12-3 or TRBV12-4 with TRBJ2-1; TCRdb reports TRBD1, a call that lacks DNA to check it against. The CDR3 totals 15 residues. CDR3: CASSFSGHLYNEQFF.

CDR3 region: CASSTGDTYEQYF. This rearrangement joins TRBV28 to TRBJ2-7. Germline loops: CDR1 MDHEN, CDR2 SYDVKM. The CDR3 is 13 residues long.

V usage is TRBV20-1 and J usage is TRBJ2-2; TCRdb returns TRBD2, unconfirmable since there is no DNA. The length of the CDR3 is 14 residues. Germline assignment: CDR1 DFQATT and CDR2 SNEGSKA (reference sequence). CDR3 sequence: CSAQRGSNTGELFF.

The chain carries TRBV3-1 and TRBJ2-1; TCRdb reports TRBD2, a call that lacks DNA to check it against. The CDR3 consists of 17 residues. Germline CDR1 and CDR2: LGHDT and YNNKEL (reference sequence). The CDR3 spells CASSQTSSGYSYNEQFF.

The chain uses TRBV30 and TRBJ2-7; absent DNA, TCRdb's TRBD1 call cannot be checked. Germline CDR1 is GTSNPN and CDR2 is SVGIG (reference sequence). The CDR3 totals 12 residues. CDR3 residues: CAWSIQGPRQYF.

The V gene is TRBV28, the J gene TRBJ2-6. Germline CDR1 and CDR2: MDHEN and SYDVKM. This CDR3 is 14 amino acids long. The CDR3 reads CASSQFSGANVLTF. Full variable domain (rest looked up from reference TRBV28 and TRBJ2-6): DVKVTQSSRYLVKRTGEKVFLECVQDMDHENMFWYRQDPGLGLRLIYFSYDVKMKEKGDIPEGYSVSREKKERFSLILESASTNQTSMYLCASSQFSGANVLTFGAGSRLTVL.

The rearrangement joins TRBV20-1 to TRBJ2-2. The germline gives CDR1 DFQATT, CDR2 SNEGSKA (reference sequence). The CDR3 totals 14 residues. The CDR3 spells CSARDLMNTGELFF.

The gene calls are TRBV7-9 and TRBJ2-5. This CDR3 is built from 13 residues. Germline values: CDR1 SEHNR, CDR2 FQNEAQ (reference sequence). The CDR3 spells CASSLGNGETQYF. The full variable domain, with the rest looked up from reference TRBV7-9 and TRBJ2-5, is DTGVSQNPRHKITKRGQNVTFRCDPISEHNRLYWYRQTLGQGPEFLTYFQNEAQLEKSRLLSDRFSAERPKGSFSTLEIQRTEQGDSAMYLCASSLGNGETQYFGPGTRLLVL.